Listed below are T cell receptor beta chains from one sample, sequenced in a study of blood T cell repertoires in COVID-19. Clones were sequenced by immunoSEQ multiplex PCR, and TCRdb holds only the in-frame ones, with some missing. The sample yields about 200,000 clones, around 92% seen once. Sequencing used PBMCs or T cells enriched from blood (not recorded which). These receptor sequences come from a woman between 18 and 29 years old who had recovered from COVID-19. Both conserved end residues are part of each CDR3. D genes are given only for firm matches. Clone size is shown for a subset of rows, as once, few, many or a class of expanded clone.

v_call	clone_size	d_call	cdr3_length	j_call	cdr3_aa	cdr3_nt
TRBV9	-	-	14	TRBJ2-1	CASSVGGPYNEQFF	TGTGCCAGCAGCGTAGGAGGGCCCTACAATGAGCAGTTCTTC
TRBV7-2	-	-	15	TRBJ1-2	CASSLWGHDLYGYTF	TGTGCCAGCAGCTTATGGGGACACGACTTATATGGCTACACCTTC
TRBV19	-	TRBD2	14	TRBJ2-7	CASSISGGPYEQYF	TGTGCCAGTAGTATTTCGGGAGGGCCCTACGAGCAGTACTTC
TRBV29-1	-	-	14	TRBJ1-3	CSVLMGFSGNTIYF	TGCAGCGTTTTGATGGGCTTCTCTGGAAACACCATATATTTT
TRBV5-4	-	TRBD2	15	TRBJ2-1	CASSFPRGAYNEQFF	TGTGCCAGCAGCTTCCCGCGGGGGGCCTACAATGAGCAGTTCTTC
TRBV9	-	-	19	TRBJ1-2	CASSERSFGGAGGNYGYTF	TGTGCCAGCAGCGAGCGTAGTTTTGGGGGCGCCGGGGGGAACTATGGCTACACCTTC
TRBV3-1/TRBV3-2	-	TRBD2	16	TRBJ2-2	CASSQEGGGWTGELFF	TGTGCCAGCAGCCAAGAGGGCGGGGGGTGGACCGGGGAGCTGTTTTTT
TRBV2	-	-	11	TRBJ2-5	CASSYQETQYF	TGTGCCAGCAGTTATCAAGAGACCCAGTACTTC
TRBV6-1	-	TRBD1	16	TRBJ2-3	CASSEGDRPSTDTQYF	TGTGCCAGCAGTGAAGGGGACAGGCCTAGCACAGATACGCAGTATTTT
TRBV19	-	TRBD2	14	TRBJ2-7	CASSAAGGAYEQYF	TGTGCCAGTAGTGCCGCCGGGGGGGCCTACGAGCAGTACTTC
TRBV29-1	-	TRBD1	12	TRBJ1-2	CSVGQGAGGYTF	TGCAGCGTTGGGCAGGGGGCCGGTGGCTACACCTTC
TRBV4-1	-	TRBD1	16	TRBJ2-3	CASSQVGDRSTDTQYF	TGCGCCAGCAGCCAAGTCGGGGACAGAAGCACAGATACGCAGTATTTT
TRBV4-1	-	-	17	TRBJ1-6	CASSQVSVDGGNSPLHF	TGCGCCAGCAGCCAAGTTAGTGTCGACGGAGGTAATTCACCCCTCCACTTT
TRBV5-1	once	TRBD2	16	TRBJ2-5	CASSATLASLKETQYF	TGCGCCAGCAGCGCAACACTAGCGAGCCTTAAAGAGACCCAGTACTTC
TRBV12-3/TRBV12-4	-	-	13	TRBJ1-2	CASSLSHYYGYTF	TGTGCCAGCAGTTTGTCTCACTACTATGGCTACACCTTC
TRBV4-2	few	TRBD1	14	TRBJ1-6	CASSQEGDSSPLHF	TGTGCCAGCAGCCAAGAAGGGGACAGTTCACCCCTCCACTTT
TRBV7-2	-	TRBD2	16	TRBJ2-3	CASSAYFLAGTDTQYF	TGTGCCAGCAGCGCCTACTTCCTAGCGGGCACAGATACGCAGTATTTT
TRBV4-2	-	TRBD2	16	TRBJ2-1	CASSQDGTSGYNEQFF	TGTGCCAGCAGCCAAGATGGGACTAGCGGGTACAATGAGCAGTTCTTC
TRBV9	-	TRBD1	14	TRBJ1-2	CASSGPGGADGYTF	TGTGCCAGCAGCGGCCCAGGGGGCGCGGATGGCTACACCTTC
TRBV19	-	-	13	TRBJ1-2	CASSTSPDYGYTF	TGTGCCAGTAGTACCTCACCGGACTATGGCTACACCTTC
TRBV2	few	-	15	TRBJ2-2	CASSEGRSNTGELFF	TGTGCCAGCAGTGAGGGGCGGTCGAACACCGGGGAGCTGTTTTTT
TRBV5-1	-	-	14	TRBJ1-1	CASSPYRDWTEAFF	TGCGCCAGCAGCCCCTACAGGGATTGGACTGAAGCTTTCTTT
TRBV4-1	-	TRBD1	14	TRBJ2-1	CASSQTDRGHEQFF	TGCGCCAGCAGCCAAACGGACAGGGGCCATGAGCAGTTCTTC
TRBV7-2	-	-	16	TRBJ2-1	CASSAFGGTFYNEQFF	TGTGCCAGCAGCGCATTCGGGGGGACATTTTACAATGAGCAGTTCTTC
TRBV7-9	-	-	12	TRBJ2-2	CASSLRGGELFF	TGTGCCAGCAGCTTAAGGGGCGGGGAGCTGTTTTTT
TRBV19	once	TRBD1	13	TRBJ1-1	CASSTDRVREAFF	TGTGCCAGTAGTACAGACAGGGTTCGAGAAGCTTTCTTT
TRBV5-6	-	TRBD2	17	TRBJ2-7	CASSLGAEGTMAYEQYF	TGTGCCAGCAGCTTGGGGGCCGAGGGGACTATGGCCTACGAGCAGTACTTC
TRBV7-9	-	-	14	TRBJ2-5	CASSLTQIKETQYF	TGTGCCAGCAGCTTAACCCAGATAAAAGAGACCCAGTACTTC
TRBV15	-	-	14	TRBJ2-1	CATSRGRGGDEQFF	TGTGCCACCAGCAGAGGGCGAGGTGGCGATGAGCAGTTCTTC
TRBV27	-	TRBD2	16	TRBJ2-1	CASRASSGGSYNEQFF	TGTGCCAGCAGGGCTTCTAGCGGGGGGTCTTACAATGAGCAGTTCTTC
TRBV11-2	-	-	15	TRBJ1-2	CASSSPQQGDYGYTF	TGTGCCAGCAGCTCCCCCCAACAGGGAGACTATGGCTACACCTTC
TRBV6-5	-	-	15	TRBJ1-1	CASSLQGGLFTEAFF	TGTGCCAGCAGCCTACAGGGCGGCCTGTTCACTGAAGCTTTCTTT
TRBV5-1	-	-	13	TRBJ1-1	CASGQGINTEAFF	TGCGCCAGCGGGCAGGGGATCAACACTGAAGCTTTCTTT
TRBV9	-	-	15	TRBJ1-2	CASSVGYGESYGYTF	TGTGCCAGCAGCGTAGGCTATGGAGAGTCCTATGGCTACACCTTC
TRBV27	-	TRBD2	16	TRBJ2-3	CASSPRLLAGADTQYF	TGTGCCAGCAGCCCGAGACTGCTAGCGGGGGCAGATACGCAGTATTTT
TRBV4-1	-	-	18	TRBJ2-1	CASSQGGLGGLSYNEQFF	TGCGCCAGCAGCCAAGGGGGCCTGGGGGGTCTCTCCTACAATGAGCAGTTCTTC
TRBV9	-	TRBD1	14	TRBJ2-7	CASSYRGDLGEQYF	TGTGCCAGCAGCTACAGGGGGGATTTGGGCGAGCAGTACTTC
TRBV7-9	-	TRBD1	16	TRBJ1-2	CASSLDRQGASHGYTF	TGTGCCAGCAGCTTAGATCGGCAGGGGGCTTCACACGGCTACACCTTC
TRBV2	-	-	17	TRBJ2-7	CASSEARWLETSYEQYF	TGTGCCAGCAGTGAAGCGCGTTGGCTGGAGACCTCCTACGAGCAGTACTTC